Shown below are 28 T cell receptor beta chains from a single sample sequenced in a study of T-cell memory formation after mild COVID-19. TCRdb itself ran the 5' RACE reads through MiXCR, one entry per CDR3 protein. The data show approximately 500,000 distinct CDR3 sequences, with about 23% seen just once and under 15% held by the top ten. Specimen: PBMCs or a T cell subset sorted from them (not recorded which). The source of these receptors is an adult woman who had mild COVID-19 (a few samples of this study predate the infection). Cell type and time point are not known.

The J gene is TRBJ2-1, the V gene TRBV7-6; weak D call: TRBD2 (5 bases). This CDR3 region has 15 residues. Germline assignment: CDR1 SGHVS and CDR2 FNYEAQ. The V and J ends lost 5 bases and 0 bases respectively, with 11 bases between them. The CDR3 sequence is CASSPTSSSYNEQFF. As DNA, the CDR3 is TGTGCCAGCAGCCCTACTAGTAGCTCCTACAATGAGCAGTTCTTC.

The chain is built from TRBV7-6 and TRBJ2-1; 14 nucleotides align to TRBD2. The V segment lost 3 bases and the J segment 0 bases; nucleotides outside the gene matches: 10. The CDR3 length is 20 residues. Germline-derived CDR1 and CDR2 are SGHVS and FNYEAQ. The CDR3 reads CASSFLPGLAGVLSYNEQFF. The CDR3 DNA reads TGTGCCAGCAGCTTCTTACCGGGACTAGCGGGAGTTCTCTCCTACAATGAGCAGTTCTTC.

This clonotype was picked up a small number of times. The chain employs TRBV7-2 and TRBJ2-1, with D uncertain. The V end lost 2 bases, the J end lost 9 bases, and 8 bases lay between the germline ends. Germline CDR1 reads SGHTA; CDR2 reads FQGNSA. CDR3 length: 12 residues. The CDR3 DNA is TGTGCCAGCAGCTTAAAGGTCAGTGAGCAGTTCTTC. This translates into CASSLKVSEQFF.

The chain is built from TRBV24-1 and TRBJ1-2; D unclear. Trimming removed 4 bases at V and 2 bases at J, with 10 bases between. Germline CDR1 KGHDR, CDR2 SFDVKD. This CDR3 comprises 14 residues. CDR3: CATSDPTTNYGYTF. The CDR3 coding sequence is TGTGCCACCAGTGACCCGACGACGAACTATGGCTACACCTTC.

The rearrangement uses TRBV4-3 and TRBJ2-1, with unresolved D. The CDR3 has 16 amino acids. CDR1 LGHNA and CDR2 YSLEER come from the germline V gene. V was pared by 0 bases and J by 0 bases, with 9 bases between. CDR3 loop: CASSQEKSSSYNEQFF. In DNA, the CDR3 is TGCGCCAGCAGCCAAGAAAAATCGAGCTCCTACAATGAGCAGTTCTTC.

V gene TRBV5-6 combines with J gene TRBJ2-7; 7 bases fit TRBD1. The CDR3 sequence is 13 residues long. V shed 3 bases, J shed 5 bases, and the junction held 5 bases outside the gene matches. Germline CDR1 is SGHDT and CDR2 is YYEEEE. CDR3 sequence: CASSYGTVDEQYV. The CDR3 coding sequence is TGTGCCAGCAGCTACGGGACAGTCGACGAGCAGTACGTC.

This clonotype is labeled medium-sized (0.01 to 0.1%). CDR3 nucleotide sequence: TGTGCCAGCCTTTGGACAGGGGCCTACGAGCAGTACTTC. It specifies CASLWTGAYEQYF. The rearrangement uses TRBV12-3 or TRBV12-4 and TRBJ2-7, with TRBD1 identical over 9 bases. J lost 2 bases, V lost 8 bases, and 4 bases had no gene match. The CDR3 is made up of 13 amino acids.

The chain uses TRBV5-1 and TRBJ1-1, with D maybe TRBD1 (5 bases). The germline V gene has CDR1 SGHRS and CDR2 YFSETQ. This CDR3 is built from 16 residues. V lost 1 base and J 5 bases, leaving 18 bases between the germline ends. For the CDR3, the DNA is TGCGCCAGCAGCTTGAAGGGTCGGGAGGGGCGGACTGAAGCTTTCTTT. It translates to CASSLKGREGRTEAFF.

This clonotype appeared many times. V usage is TRBV12-3 or TRBV12-4 and J usage is TRBJ2-3; D is ambiguous. V was pared by 5 bases and J by 0 bases, with 9 bases between. This CDR3 region has 14 residues. The CDR3 nucleotides are TGTGCCAGCAGTCGTCAGCCTAGCACAGATACGCAGTATTTT. Its protein product is CASSRQPSTDTQYF.

The chain uses TRBV7-7 and TRBJ2-1, with D perhaps matching TRBD2 (7 bases). V lost 11 bases and J 9 bases, leaving 20 bases between the germline ends. CDR1 and CDR2 from the germline V gene are SSHAT and FNYEAQ (reference sequence). The CDR3 is 13 residues long. DNA of the CDR3: TGTGCCTCTGCCTGGGGGGGCGGTGGTGAGCAGTTCTTC. Amino acids: CASAWGGGGEQFF. The variable domain in full, completed from reference TRBV7-7 and TRBJ2-1, reads GAGVSQSPRYKVTKRGQDVTLRCDPISSHATLYWYQQALGQGPEFLTYFNYEAQPDKSGLPSDRFSAERPEGSISTLTIQRTEQRDSAMYRCASAWGGGGEQFFGPGTRLTVL.

The table lists this clonotype with a count of one. The chain is built from TRBV12-3 or TRBV12-4 and TRBJ1-5, with a tentative D call TRBD1 (5 bases). V was pared by 6 bases and J by 4 bases, with 16 bases between. This CDR3 comprises 15 residues. CDR3 nucleotide sequence: TGTGCCAGCAGCCCCGGGGCCGAGGGGAATCAGCCCCAGCATTTT. This codes for CASSPGAEGNQPQHF.

This clonotype was seen at least ten times. The CDR3 sequence is CASSLASHETQYF. CDR3 in DNA: TGCGCCAGCAGCTTGGCCAGTCATGAGACCCAGTACTTC. This sequence joins TRBV5-1 and TRBJ2-5; D remains ambiguous. Germline loops: CDR1 SGHRS, CDR2 YFSETQ. This CDR3 is 13 amino acids long. Trimming shortened V by 0 bases and J by 5 bases, and 8 bases separated the two germline ends.

V usage is TRBV24-1 and J usage is TRBJ1-1, with 7 bases identical to TRBD1. The CDR3 totals 12 residues. Germline CDR1 and CDR2: KGHDR and SFDVKD. The junction had 1 base not matched to a gene; V was cut back by 3 bases and J by 7 bases. The CDR3 DNA follows: TGTGCCACCAGTGATCGGGACAGTGAAGCTTTCTTT. This codes for CATSDRDSEAFF.

In its sample, this clonotype was seen a few times. The rearrangement joins TRBV7-2 to TRBJ2-3; D assignment may be TRBD1 or TRBD2 (6 bases each). Deletions cut 5 bases from V and 2 bases from J, with 20 bases between. This CDR3 spans 17 amino acids. Germline V gene data show CDR1 as SGHTA and CDR2 as FQGNSA. This chain's CDR3 is CASSATGANPNTDTQYF. CDR3 DNA: TGTGCCAGCAGCGCTACGGGGGCCAACCCTAACACAGATACGCAGTATTTT.

This rearrangement joins TRBV6-5 to TRBJ2-7, with D possibly matching TRBD1 (6 bases). The length of the CDR3 is 15 residues. Trimming removed 2 bases from V and 0 bases from J, with 11 bases in between. Germline CDR1 MNHEY, CDR2 SVGAGI. As DNA, the CDR3 is TGTGCCAGCAGTTACGGACAGTTCAACTCCTACGAGCAGTACTTC. Its translation: CASSYGQFNSYEQYF.

This clonotype was seen only a few times. The rearrangement links TRBV2 to TRBJ2-7, with 8 bases matching TRBD2. The CDR3 runs 13 residues. V shed 8 bases, J shed 4 bases, and the junction held 7 bases outside the gene matches. The germline V gene encodes CDR1 SNHLY and CDR2 FYNNEI. CDR3 DNA sequence: TGTGCCAGCGAGGGAACTAGCGGTTACGAGCAGTACTTC. This translates into CASEGTSGYEQYF.

The chain has TRBV20-1 and TRBJ2-5; D is tentatively TRBD1 or TRBD2 (5 bases each). V lost 6 bases and J lost 5, with 7 bases in between. The CDR3 sequence is 10 residues long. In germline, CDR1 is DFQATT, CDR2 SNEGSKA (reference sequence). The CDR3 protein is CSAEGETQYF. CDR3 sequence (DNA): TGCAGTGCCGAGGGGGAGACCCAGTACTTC.

This clonotype was seen more than once but under ten times. This rearrangement joins TRBV19 to TRBJ2-1, with D possibly TRBD1 on 5 matching bases. This CDR3 is 16 amino acids long. CDR1 and CDR2 (germline): LNHDA, SQIVND (reference sequence). Trimming left V 5 bases short and J 8 bases short, with 22 bases between. For the CDR3, the DNA is TGTGCCAGTAGTCTCCGACAGATTCAGGTGGGCGATGAGCAGTTCTTC. This gives the protein CASSLRQIQVGDEQFF.

This clonotype appeared a few times. Written as DNA, the CDR3 is TGCGCCAGCAGACAATTACAGGGGCTAAGCTATGGCTACACCTTC. The encoded protein is CASRQLQGLSYGYTF. This sequence joins TRBV5-1 and TRBJ1-2; 7 bases match TRBD1. The CDR3 spans 15 residues. Losses at the gene ends were 5 bases for V and 4 bases for J; bases not matched to a gene: 11. Germline lookup yields CDR1 SGHRS and CDR2 YFSETQ.

This clonotype was seen only a few times. V and J are TRBV27 and TRBJ2-7, with 7 bases fitting TRBD1. CDR1 is MNHEY and CDR2 is SMNVEV in the germline V gene (reference sequence). The CDR3 extends over 12 amino acids. Trimming removed 5 bases from V and 9 bases from J; junction bases left unmatched: 7. The CDR3 spells CASSLPTGMQYF. In DNA, the CDR3 is TGTGCCAGCAGTCTCCCGACAGGGATGCAGTACTTC.

The chain has TRBV24-1 and TRBJ2-7, with D perhaps TRBD2 (5 bases). The length of the CDR3 is 15 residues. Germline CDR1 and CDR2: KGHDR and SFDVKD. Trimming shortened V by 3 bases and J by 6 bases, and 17 bases separated the two germline ends. Written as DNA, the CDR3 is TGTGCCACCAGTGATCGACGGACCCCTCGGGGCGAGCAGTACTTC. This encodes CATSDRRTPRGEQYF.

The V and J genes are TRBV20-1 and TRBJ2-5, with TRBD2 identical over 13 bases. The V gene's germline CDR1 is DFQATT and CDR2 SNEGSKA (reference sequence). With V trimmed by 3 bases and J by 5 bases, 12 bases remained unmatched. This CDR3 is built from 17 residues. The CDR3 DNA reads as TGCAGTGCTAGGGGAAGGACTAGCGGGAGAATCAGGGAGACCCAGTACTTC. Its protein product is CSARGRTSGRIRETQYF.

In DNA, the CDR3 is TGTGCCAGCAGCTTGACCGTCGACTACGAGCAGTACTTC. Encoded protein: CASSLTVDYEQYF. The gene calls are TRBV5-4 and TRBJ2-7; D remains unclear. Germline assignment: CDR1 SGHNT and CDR2 YYREEE (reference sequence). V lost 1 base and J lost 3, with 8 bases in between. The CDR3 runs 13 residues.

V is TRBV20-1 and J is TRBJ2-7; 7 bases fit TRBD1. The germline gives CDR1 DFQATT, CDR2 SNEGSKA (reference sequence). This CDR3 spans 13 amino acids. The junction had 9 bases not matched to a gene; V was cut back by 6 bases and J by 4 bases. CDR3: CSARQGVAYEQYF. Here the CDR3 DNA reads TGCAGTGCCAGACAGGGAGTGGCGTACGAGCAGTACTTC.

This clonotype has only a few counts. The chain carries TRBV12-3 or TRBV12-4 and TRBJ2-3; the match to TRBD2 covers 7 bases. The junction had 14 bases not matched to a gene; V was cut back by 2 bases and J by 0 bases. The CDR3 runs 19 residues. As DNA, the CDR3 is TGTGCCAGCAGTTTATATGGCCTAGCGGACGGAACCAGCACAGATACGCAGTATTTT. Its protein is CASSLYGLADGTSTDTQYF.

V is TRBV6-1 and J is TRBJ2-5; D might be TRBD1 (5 bases). The CDR3 has 14 residues. Germline V gene sequence: CDR1 MNHNS, CDR2 SASEGT. Between the trimmed V and J ends, which lost 6 bases and 5 bases, there was a span of 16 bases. The CDR3, as DNA: TGTGCCAGCAGCGACTCACAGGTTCGGGAGACCCAGTACTTC. This gives the protein CASSDSQVRETQYF.

This chain joins TRBV11-2 and TRBJ2-5; a weak D match, TRBD1 (6 bases). The V end was cut by 5 bases, the J end by 2 bases, with 9 bases between. Germline CDR1 is SGHAT and CDR2 is FQNNGV. This CDR3 has 13 residues. CDR3 region: CASSRQVQETQYF. CDR3 nucleotide sequence: TGTGCCAGCAGCCGACAGGTTCAAGAGACCCAGTACTTC.

The chain carries TRBV9 and TRBJ2-1, with D perhaps matching TRBD2 (7 bases). This CDR3 has 16 amino acids. The germline CDR1 and CDR2 sequences are SGDLS and YYNGEE. V lost 3 bases, J lost 8 bases, and 21 bases lay in between. The CDR3 loop reads CASSGKEGGREDEQFF. The CDR3 region has the DNA TGTGCCAGCAGCGGTAAGGAGGGGGGGCGTGAGGATGAGCAGTTCTTC.